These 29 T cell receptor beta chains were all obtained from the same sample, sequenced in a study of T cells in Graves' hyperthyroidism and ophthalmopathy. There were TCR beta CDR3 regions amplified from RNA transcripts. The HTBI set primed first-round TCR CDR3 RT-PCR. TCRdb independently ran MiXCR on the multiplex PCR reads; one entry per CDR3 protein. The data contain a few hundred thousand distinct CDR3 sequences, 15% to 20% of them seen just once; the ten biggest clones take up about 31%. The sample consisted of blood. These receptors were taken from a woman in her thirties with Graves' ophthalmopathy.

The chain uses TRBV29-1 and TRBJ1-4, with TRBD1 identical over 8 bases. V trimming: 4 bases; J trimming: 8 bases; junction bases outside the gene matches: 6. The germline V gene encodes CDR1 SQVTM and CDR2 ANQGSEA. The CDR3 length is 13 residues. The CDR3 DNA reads TGCAGCGTTGGCGACAGGGGTTTGGAAAAACTGTTTTTT. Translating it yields CSVGDRGLEKLFF. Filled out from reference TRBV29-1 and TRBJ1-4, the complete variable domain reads SAVISQKPSRDICQRGTSLTIQCQVDSQVTMMFWYRQQPGQSLTLIATANQGSEATYESGFVIDKFPISRPNLTFSTLTVSNMSPEDSSIYLCSVGDRGLEKLFFGSGTQLSVL.

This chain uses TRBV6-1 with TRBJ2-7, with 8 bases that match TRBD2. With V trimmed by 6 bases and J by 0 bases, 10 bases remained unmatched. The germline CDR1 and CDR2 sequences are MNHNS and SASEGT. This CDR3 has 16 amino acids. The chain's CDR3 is CASSPRGTRGSYEQYF. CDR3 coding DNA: TGTGCCAGCAGCCCCAGAGGGACTAGGGGCTCCTACGAGCAGTACTTC.

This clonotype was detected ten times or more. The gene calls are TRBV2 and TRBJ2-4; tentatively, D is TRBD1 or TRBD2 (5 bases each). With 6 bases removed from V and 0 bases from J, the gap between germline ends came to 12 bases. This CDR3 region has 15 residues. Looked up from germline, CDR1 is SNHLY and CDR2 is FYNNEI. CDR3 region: CASRRGWTAKNIQYF. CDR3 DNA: TGTGCCAGCAGGAGGGGTTGGACAGCCAAAAACATTCAGTACTTC.

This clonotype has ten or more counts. CDR3 residues: CASSYRSRVMNTEAFF. The CDR3 coding sequence is TGTGCCAGCAGTTACCGGAGCAGGGTCATGAACACTGAAGCTTTCTTT. This sequence joins TRBV6-5 and TRBJ1-1, with a weak D call TRBD1 (5 bases). Germline lookup yields CDR1 MNHEY and CDR2 SVGAGI. This CDR3 region has 16 residues. V lost 2 bases and J 0 bases, leaving 13 bases between the germline ends.

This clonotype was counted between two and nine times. For the CDR3, the DNA is TGCGCCAGCAGCTTAGGGCGGACGACCTCCAATGAGCAGTTCTTC. Its translation is CASSLGRTTSNEQFF. V gene TRBV5-1 combines with J gene TRBJ2-1; D ambiguous. The V end lost 2 bases, the J end lost 6 bases, and 15 bases lay between the germline ends. Per the germline V gene, CDR1 is SGHRS and CDR2 is YFSETQ. The CDR3 loop spans 15 amino acids.

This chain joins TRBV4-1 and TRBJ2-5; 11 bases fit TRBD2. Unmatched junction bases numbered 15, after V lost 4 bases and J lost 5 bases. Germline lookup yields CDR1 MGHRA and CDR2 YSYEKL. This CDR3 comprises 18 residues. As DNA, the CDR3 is TGCGCCAGCAGCCGGTTCTCGGGACTAGCGGAGAGAAGGGAGACCCAGTACTTC. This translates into CASSRFSGLAERRETQYF.

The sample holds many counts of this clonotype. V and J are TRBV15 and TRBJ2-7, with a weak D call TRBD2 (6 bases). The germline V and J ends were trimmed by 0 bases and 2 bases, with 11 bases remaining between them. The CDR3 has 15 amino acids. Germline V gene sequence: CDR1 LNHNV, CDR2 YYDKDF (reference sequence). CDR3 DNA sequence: TGTGCCACCAGCAGAGATGCCGGCGGGACCTACGAGCAGTACTTC. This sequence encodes CATSRDAGGTYEQYF.

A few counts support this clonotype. CDR3 in amino acids: CASSLPRVNTEAFF. The CDR3 nucleotides are TGTGCCAGCAGTTTACCCAGGGTGAACACTGAAGCTTTCTTT. V gene TRBV28 combines with J gene TRBJ1-1, with a tentative D call TRBD1 (5 bases). Trimming pared 2 bases from V and 0 bases from J, leaving 7 bases between. The CDR3 loop spans 14 amino acids. CDR1 is MDHEN, CDR2 SYDVKM, per germline.

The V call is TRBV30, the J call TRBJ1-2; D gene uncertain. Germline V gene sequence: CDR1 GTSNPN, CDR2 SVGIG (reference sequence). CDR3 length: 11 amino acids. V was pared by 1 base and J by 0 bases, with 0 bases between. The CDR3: CAWSANYGYTF. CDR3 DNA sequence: TGTGCCTGGAGTGCTAACTATGGCTACACCTTC.

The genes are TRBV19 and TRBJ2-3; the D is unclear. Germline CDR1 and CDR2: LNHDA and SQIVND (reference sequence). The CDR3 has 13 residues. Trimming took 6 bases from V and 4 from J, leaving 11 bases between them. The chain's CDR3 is CASSPTLADTQYF. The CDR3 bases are TGTGCCAGTAGCCCGACTCTCGCAGATACGCAGTATTTT.

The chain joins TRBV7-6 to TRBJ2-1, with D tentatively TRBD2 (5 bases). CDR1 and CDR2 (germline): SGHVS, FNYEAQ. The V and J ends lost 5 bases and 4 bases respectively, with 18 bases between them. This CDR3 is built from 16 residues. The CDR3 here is CASSPASGTIYNEQFF. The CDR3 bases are TGTGCCAGCAGCCCGGCAAGCGGAACTATTTACAATGAGCAGTTCTTC.

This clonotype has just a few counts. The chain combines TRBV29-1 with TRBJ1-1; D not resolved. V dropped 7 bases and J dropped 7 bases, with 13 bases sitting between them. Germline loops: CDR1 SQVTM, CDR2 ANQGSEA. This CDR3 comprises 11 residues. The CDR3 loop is CSGSRSGEAFF. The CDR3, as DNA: TGCAGCGGGTCTCGTAGTGGTGAAGCTTTCTTT.

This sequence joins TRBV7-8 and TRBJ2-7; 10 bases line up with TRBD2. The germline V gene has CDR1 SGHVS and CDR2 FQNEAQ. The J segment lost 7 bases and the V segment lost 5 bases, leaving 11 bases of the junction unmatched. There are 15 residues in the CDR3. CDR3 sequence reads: CASSPWTSGEVEQYF. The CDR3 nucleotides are TGTGCCAGCAGCCCGTGGACTAGCGGAGAGGTGGAGCAGTACTTC.

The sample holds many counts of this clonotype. CDR3 bases: TGTGCCAGCAGCTTCCGAGTGGATCCTCCCGTAGTTTACGAGCAGTACTTC. This encodes CASSFRVDPPVVYEQYF. V gene TRBV11-2 combines with J gene TRBJ2-7; D unclear. Trimming took 3 bases from V and 4 from J, leaving 22 bases between them. In germline, CDR1 is SGHAT, CDR2 FQNNGV. This CDR3 contains 17 residues.

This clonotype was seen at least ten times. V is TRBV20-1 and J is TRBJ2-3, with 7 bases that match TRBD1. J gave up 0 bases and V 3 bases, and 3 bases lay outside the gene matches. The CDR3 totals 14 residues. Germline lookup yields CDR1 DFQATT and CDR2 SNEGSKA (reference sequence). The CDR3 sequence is CSASWTGSTDTQYF. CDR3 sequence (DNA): TGCAGTGCTAGCTGGACAGGCAGCACAGATACGCAGTATTTT.

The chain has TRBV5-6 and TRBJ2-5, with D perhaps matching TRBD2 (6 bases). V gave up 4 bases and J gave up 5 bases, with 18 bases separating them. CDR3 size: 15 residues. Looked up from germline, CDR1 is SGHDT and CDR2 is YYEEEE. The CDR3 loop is CASSLLAGSHETQYF. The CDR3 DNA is TGTGCCAGCAGCCTACTGGCGGGATCCCATGAGACCCAGTACTTC.

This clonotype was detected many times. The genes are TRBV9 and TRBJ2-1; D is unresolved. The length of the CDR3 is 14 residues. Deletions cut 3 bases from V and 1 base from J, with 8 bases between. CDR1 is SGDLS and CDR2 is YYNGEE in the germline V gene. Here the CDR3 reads CASSDIGSYNEQFF. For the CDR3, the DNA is TGTGCCAGCAGCGATATAGGGTCCTACAATGAGCAGTTCTTC.

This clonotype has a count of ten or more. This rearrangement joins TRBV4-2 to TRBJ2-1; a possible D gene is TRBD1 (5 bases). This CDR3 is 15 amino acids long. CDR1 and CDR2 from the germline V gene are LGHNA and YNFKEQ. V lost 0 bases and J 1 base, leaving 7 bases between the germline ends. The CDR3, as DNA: TGTGCCAGCAGCCAAGAGCAGGGTTCCTACAATGAGCAGTTCTTC. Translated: CASSQEQGSYNEQFF.

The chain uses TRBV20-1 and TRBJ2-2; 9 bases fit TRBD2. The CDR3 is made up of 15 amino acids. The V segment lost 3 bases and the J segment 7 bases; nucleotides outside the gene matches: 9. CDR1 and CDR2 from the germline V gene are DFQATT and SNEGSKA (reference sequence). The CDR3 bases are TGCAGTGCTAGGTCGGGCGGGAGGGCCCTCGGGGAGCTGTTTTTT. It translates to CSARSGGRALGELFF.

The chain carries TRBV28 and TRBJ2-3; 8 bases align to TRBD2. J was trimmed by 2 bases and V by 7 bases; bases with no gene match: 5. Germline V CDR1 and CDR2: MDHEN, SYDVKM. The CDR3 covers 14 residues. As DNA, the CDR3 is TGTGCCAGCAAAATAGCGGGAAACACAGATACGCAGTATTTT. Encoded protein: CASKIAGNTDTQYF.

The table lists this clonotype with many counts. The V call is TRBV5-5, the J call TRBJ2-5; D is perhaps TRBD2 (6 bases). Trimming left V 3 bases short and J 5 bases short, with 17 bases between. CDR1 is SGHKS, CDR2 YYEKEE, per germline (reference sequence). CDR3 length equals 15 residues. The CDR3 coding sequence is TGTGCCAGCAGCTCGCCCTACGGGAGAAGGGAGACCCAGTACTTC. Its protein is CASSSPYGRRETQYF. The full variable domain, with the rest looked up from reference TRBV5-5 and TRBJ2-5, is DAGVTQSPTHLIKTRGQQVTLRCSPISGHKSVSWYQQVLGQGPQFIFQYYEKEERGRGNFPDRFSARQFPNYSSELNVNALLLGDSALYLCASSSPYGRRETQYFGPGTRLLVL.

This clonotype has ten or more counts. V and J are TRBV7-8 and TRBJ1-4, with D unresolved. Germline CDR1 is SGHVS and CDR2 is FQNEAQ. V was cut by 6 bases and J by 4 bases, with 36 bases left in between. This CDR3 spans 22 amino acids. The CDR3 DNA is TGTGCCAGCAGTAACTTACGGATCCGGTCCCATAAAGCCGGAGGCTTTAATGAAAAACTGTTTTTT. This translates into CASSNLRIRSHKAGGFNEKLFF.

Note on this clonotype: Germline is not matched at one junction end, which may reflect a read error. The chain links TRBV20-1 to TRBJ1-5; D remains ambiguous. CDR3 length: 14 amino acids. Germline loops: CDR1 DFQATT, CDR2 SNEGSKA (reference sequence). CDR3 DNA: TGCAGTGTAATGGAGCCTTTGGAAAATCGGCCCCAGCATTTT. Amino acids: CSVMEPLENRPQHF.

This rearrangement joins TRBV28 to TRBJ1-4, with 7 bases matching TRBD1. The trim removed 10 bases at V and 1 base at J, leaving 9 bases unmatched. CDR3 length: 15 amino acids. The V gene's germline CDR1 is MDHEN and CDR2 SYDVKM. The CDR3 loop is CATRDPGGTNEKLFF. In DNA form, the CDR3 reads TGTGCCACCCGAGATCCAGGGGGAACTAATGAAAAACTGTTTTTT.

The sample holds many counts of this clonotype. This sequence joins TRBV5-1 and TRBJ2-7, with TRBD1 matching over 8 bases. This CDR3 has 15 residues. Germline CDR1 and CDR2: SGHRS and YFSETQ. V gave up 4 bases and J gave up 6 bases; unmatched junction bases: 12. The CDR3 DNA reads TGCGCCAGCAGCCAACGACCGGGACAGGTCGGCGAGCAGTACTTC. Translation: CASSQRPGQVGEQYF. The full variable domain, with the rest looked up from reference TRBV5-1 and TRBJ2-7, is KAGVTQTPRYLIKTRGQQVTLSCSPISGHRSVSWYQQTPGQGLQFLFEYFSETQRNKGNFPGRFSGRQFSNSRSEMNVSTLELGDSALYLCASSQRPGQVGEQYFGPGTRLTVT.

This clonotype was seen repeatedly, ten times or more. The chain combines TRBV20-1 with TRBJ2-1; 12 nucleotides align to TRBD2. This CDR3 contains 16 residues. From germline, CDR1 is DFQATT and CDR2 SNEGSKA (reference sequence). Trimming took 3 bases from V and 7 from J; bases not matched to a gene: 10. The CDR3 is CSARDPSGRAGNEQFF. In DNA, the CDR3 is TGCAGTGCTAGGGATCCTAGCGGGAGGGCCGGAAATGAGCAGTTCTTC.

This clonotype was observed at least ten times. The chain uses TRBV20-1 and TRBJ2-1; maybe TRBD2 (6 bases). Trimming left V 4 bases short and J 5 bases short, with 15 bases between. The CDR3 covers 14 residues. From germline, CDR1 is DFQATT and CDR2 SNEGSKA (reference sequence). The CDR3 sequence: CSATPGDLDNEQFF. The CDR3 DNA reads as TGCAGTGCTACCCCGGGAGACTTAGACAATGAGCAGTTCTTC.

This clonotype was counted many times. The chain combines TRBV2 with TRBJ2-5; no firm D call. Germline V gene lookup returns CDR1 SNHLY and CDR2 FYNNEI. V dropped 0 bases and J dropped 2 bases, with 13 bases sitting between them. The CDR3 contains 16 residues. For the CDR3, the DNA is TGTGCCAGCAGTGAAGCGCCTCGACGGAATCAAGAGACCCAGTACTTC. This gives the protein CASSEAPRRNQETQYF.

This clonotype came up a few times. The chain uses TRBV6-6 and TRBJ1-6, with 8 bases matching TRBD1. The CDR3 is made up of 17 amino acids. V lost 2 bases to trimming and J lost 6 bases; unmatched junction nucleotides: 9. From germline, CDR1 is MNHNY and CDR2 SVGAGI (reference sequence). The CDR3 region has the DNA TGTGCCAGCAGTTACGAGGGCAGGGGGCCTTCTAATTCACCCCTCCACTTT. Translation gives CASSYEGRGPSNSPLHF.